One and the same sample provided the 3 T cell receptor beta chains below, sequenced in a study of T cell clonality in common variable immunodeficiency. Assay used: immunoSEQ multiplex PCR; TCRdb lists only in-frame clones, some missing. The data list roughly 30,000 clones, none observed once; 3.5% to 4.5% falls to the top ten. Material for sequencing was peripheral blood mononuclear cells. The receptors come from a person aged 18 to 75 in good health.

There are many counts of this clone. The CDR3 region is CASSSQGNTEAFF. Incomplete CDR3 DNA: TGTGCCAGCAGCTCCCAGGGGAACACTGAA. The chain has TRBV7-3 and TRBJ1-1; possibly TRBD1 for D (5 bases). The read halts 3 residues ahead of the CDR3 end, with the missing end drawn from the germline J gene. V gave up 4 bases and J gave up 1 base, with 7 bases separating them. Germline V gene data show CDR1 as SGHTA and CDR2 as FQGTGA. This CDR3 is built from 13 residues.

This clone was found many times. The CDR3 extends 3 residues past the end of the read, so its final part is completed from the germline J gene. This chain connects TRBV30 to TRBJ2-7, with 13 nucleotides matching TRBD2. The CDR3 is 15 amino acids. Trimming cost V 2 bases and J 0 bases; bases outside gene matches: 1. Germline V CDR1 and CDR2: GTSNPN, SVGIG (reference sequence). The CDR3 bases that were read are TGTGCCTGGAGTAGGACTAGCGGGAGCTCCTACGAG. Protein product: CAWSRTSGSSYE. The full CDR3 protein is CAWSRTSGSSYEQYF.

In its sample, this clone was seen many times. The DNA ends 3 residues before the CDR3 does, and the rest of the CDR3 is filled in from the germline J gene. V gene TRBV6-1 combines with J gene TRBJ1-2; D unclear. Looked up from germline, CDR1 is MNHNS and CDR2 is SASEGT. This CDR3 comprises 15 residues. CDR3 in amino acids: CASSEGTETAVGYTF. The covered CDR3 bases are TGTGCCAGCAGTGAAGGCACTGAAACGGCGGTGGGC.